This T cell receptor beta chain stems from a study of post-analysis software for immune sequencing data. Unique molecular identifiers featured in each of the TCR beta cDNA libraries. TCRdb fed the PCR reads into MiXCR, producing one record per CDR3 protein. The sample consists of fewer than 700,000 distinct CDR3 sequences, around 44% of them appearing once. Trimming at V came to 2 bases and at J to 4 bases, leaving 4 bases not matched to a gene. The CDR3 extends over 14 amino acids. Germline values: CDR1 SGHVS, CDR2 FQNEAQ. A word on this clonotype: The antigen is undetermined.

Study-level findings and limits: TRBV5-6, TRBV5-1 and TRBV20-1 were among a handful of TRBV segments more frequent in patients than controls.

The sequencing sample was made of blood. The V gene is TRBV7-8, the J gene TRBJ1-2, with 7 bases identical to TRBD1. This TCR was sampled from a girl under 18 with multiple sclerosis. The CDR3 is CASSLTTGLYGYTF. The CDR3 DNA sequence: TGTGCCAGCAGCTTAACGACAGGGCTCTATGGCTACACCTTC.